This paragraph reports one T cell receptor beta chain. Its antigen is not identified. This specimen belongs to a study of cytomegalovirus exposure and HLA in healthy donors. This PCR relied on a set of 60 Vbeta primers and 13 Jbeta primers. Assay: immunoSEQ multiplex PCR; the TCRdb copy retains only in-frame clones and omits some. The sample carries under 200,000 clones, roughly 85% recorded once. This CDR3 is built from 15 residues. The junction had 5 bases not matched to a gene; V was cut back by 5 bases and J by 2 bases. Germline-derived CDR1 and CDR2 are SNHLY and FYNNEI. Study-wide results and caveats: Later analysis demonstrated an association between a missense DCLRE1C variant and TCR beta V- and J-gene trimming.

V and J are TRBV2 and TRBJ1-2; the match to TRBD1 covers 10 bases. This TCR was sampled from a woman between 50 and 59 years old in good health and CMV-seronegative. The sequencing input was PBMCs. The CDR3 DNA follows: TGTGCCAGCAGTCGTTGGACAGGGGGGAACTATGGCTACACCTTC. Encoded protein: CASSRWTGGNYGYTF.